What follows describes a single T cell receptor beta chain. Antigen specificity is unknown. The source of the sample is a study of CD8+ T cells in alopecia areata. Sampling of alopecia areata patients yielded lesional scalp punch biopsies as well as peripheral blood. T lymphocytes (CD4+ and CD8+) were sorted from PBMCs. General study points: Alphabeta T cells residing in normal skin are also sequenced in scalp samples. Mice gave a clearer picture of TCR sharing than patients did, possibly for HLA-related reasons.

RNA was isolated and reverse transcribed to cDNA, the sequencing template. The method was immunoSEQ multiplex PCR; TCRdb's version includes in-frame clones alone and lacks a portion of them. The sample has 140,000 to 150,000 clones; more than 40% are singletons. This clonotype was obtained from a human donor with alopecia areata. Sequencing was done on a sample of CD4+ T cells sorted from blood.

CDR3 amino acids: CASSSNHRDSYNEQFF. The CDR3 DNA is TGTGCCAGTAGTAGCAACCACAGGGATTCCTACAATGAGCAGTTCTTC. The chain employs TRBV19 and TRBJ2-1; D may be TRBD1 (6 bases). The V gene lost 4 bases and the J gene lost 1 base, with 14 bases spanning the gap. This CDR3 is built from 16 residues. Germline V gene sequence: CDR1 LNHDA, CDR2 SQIVND (reference sequence).